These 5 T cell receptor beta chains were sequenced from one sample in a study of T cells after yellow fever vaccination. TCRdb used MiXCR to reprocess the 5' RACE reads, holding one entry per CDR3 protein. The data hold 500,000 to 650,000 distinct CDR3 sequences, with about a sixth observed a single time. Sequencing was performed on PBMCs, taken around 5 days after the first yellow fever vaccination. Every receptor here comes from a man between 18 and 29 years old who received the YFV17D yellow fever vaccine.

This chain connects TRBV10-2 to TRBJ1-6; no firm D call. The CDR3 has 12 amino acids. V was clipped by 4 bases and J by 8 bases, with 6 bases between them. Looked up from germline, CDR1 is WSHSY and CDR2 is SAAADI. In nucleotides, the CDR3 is TGCGCCAGCAGTGGTAGTTATTCACCCCTCCACTTT. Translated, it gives CASSGSYSPLHF.

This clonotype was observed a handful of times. This CDR3 reads CASKDEGAVEQYF. CDR3 sequence (DNA): TGTGCCAGCAAAGACGAGGGGGCGGTCGAGCAGTACTTC. V gene TRBV6-2 or TRBV6-3 combines with J gene TRBJ2-7; 7 nucleotides agree with TRBD1. After removal of 7 bases from V and 6 bases from J, the junction contained 9 bases not matched to a gene. Per germline, CDR1 MNHEY and CDR2 SVGEGT. The CDR3 runs to 13 residues.

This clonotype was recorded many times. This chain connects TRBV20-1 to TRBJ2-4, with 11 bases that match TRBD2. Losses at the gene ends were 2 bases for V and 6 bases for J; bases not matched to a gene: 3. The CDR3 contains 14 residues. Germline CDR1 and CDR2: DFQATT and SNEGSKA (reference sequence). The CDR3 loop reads CSARHSGRGNIQYF. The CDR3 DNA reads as TGCAGTGCTAGACATAGCGGGAGGGGAAACATTCAGTACTTC.

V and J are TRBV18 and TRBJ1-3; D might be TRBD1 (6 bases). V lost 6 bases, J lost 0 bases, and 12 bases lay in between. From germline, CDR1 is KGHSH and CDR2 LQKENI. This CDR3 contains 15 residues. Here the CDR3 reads CASSAGHGSGNTIYF. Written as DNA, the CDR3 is TGTGCCAGCTCGGCGGGACACGGCTCTGGAAACACCATATATTTT.

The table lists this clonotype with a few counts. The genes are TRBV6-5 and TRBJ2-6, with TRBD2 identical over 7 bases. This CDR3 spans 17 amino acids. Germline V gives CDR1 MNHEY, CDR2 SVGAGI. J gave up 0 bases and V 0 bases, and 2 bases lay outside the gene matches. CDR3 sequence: CASSYSPGGSGANVLTF. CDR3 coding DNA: TGTGCCAGCAGTTACTCCCCGGGGGGCTCTGGGGCCAACGTCCTGACTTTC.